This T cell receptor (beta chain) was found in a study of cytomegalovirus exposure and HLA in healthy donors. Study results and caveats: TCR beta sequences reportedly predicted most subjects' HLA-A and HLA-B alleles accurately.

Germline V gene lookup returns CDR1 SGHVS and CDR2 FQNEAQ. The CDR3 consists of 15 residues. The V segment lost 1 base and the J segment 3 bases; nucleotides outside the gene matches: 3. PCR employed 60 Vbeta and 13 Jbeta primers. The assay was immunoSEQ multiplex PCR, and TCRdb's table has in-frame clones only and misses some. The data show around 150,000 clones, about 82% seen once. In regard to this clone: Its specificity is not known.

The J gene is TRBJ2-7, the V gene TRBV7-8; TRBD2 matches 10 bases. Input material: PBMCs. The TCR originated in a male donor in good health and CMV-seronegative. The CDR3 loop reads CASSLEPSGSYEQYF. The CDR3 coding sequence is TGTGCCAGCAGCTTAGAGCCTAGCGGGAGCTACGAGCAGTACTTC.